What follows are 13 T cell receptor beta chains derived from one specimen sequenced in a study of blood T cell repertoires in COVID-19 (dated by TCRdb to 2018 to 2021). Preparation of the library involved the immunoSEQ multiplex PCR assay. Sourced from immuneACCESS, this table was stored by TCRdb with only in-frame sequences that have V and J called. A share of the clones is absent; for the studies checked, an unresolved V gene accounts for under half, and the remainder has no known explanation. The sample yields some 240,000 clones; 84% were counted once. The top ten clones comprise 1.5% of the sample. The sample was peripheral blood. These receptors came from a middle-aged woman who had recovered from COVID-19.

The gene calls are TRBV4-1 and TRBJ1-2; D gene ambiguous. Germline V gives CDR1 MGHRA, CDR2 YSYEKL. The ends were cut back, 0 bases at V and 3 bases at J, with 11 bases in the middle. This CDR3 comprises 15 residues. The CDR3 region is CASSQDYGGHYGYTF. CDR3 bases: TGCGCCAGCAGCCAAGATTACGGAGGGCACTATGGCTACACCTTC.

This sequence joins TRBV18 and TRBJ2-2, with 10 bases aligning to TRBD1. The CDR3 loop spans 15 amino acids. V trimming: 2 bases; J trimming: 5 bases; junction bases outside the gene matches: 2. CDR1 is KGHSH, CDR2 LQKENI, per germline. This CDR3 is CASSPGTGATGELFF. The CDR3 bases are TGTGCCAGCTCACCAGGGACAGGGGCGACCGGGGAGCTGTTTTTT.

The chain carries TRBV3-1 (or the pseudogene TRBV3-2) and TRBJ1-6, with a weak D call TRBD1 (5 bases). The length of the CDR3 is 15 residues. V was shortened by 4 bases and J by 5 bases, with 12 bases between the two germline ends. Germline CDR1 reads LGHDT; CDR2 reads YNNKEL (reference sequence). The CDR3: CASSPRGRDNSPLHF. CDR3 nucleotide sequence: TGTGCCAGCAGCCCGCGGGGCAGGGATAATTCACCCCTCCACTTT.

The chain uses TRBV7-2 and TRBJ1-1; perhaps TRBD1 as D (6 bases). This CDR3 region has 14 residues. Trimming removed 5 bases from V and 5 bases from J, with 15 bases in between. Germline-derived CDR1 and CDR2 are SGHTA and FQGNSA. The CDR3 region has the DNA TGTGCCAGCAGCCCCTCCAGACAGGTTACTGAAGCTTTCTTT. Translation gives CASSPSRQVTEAFF.

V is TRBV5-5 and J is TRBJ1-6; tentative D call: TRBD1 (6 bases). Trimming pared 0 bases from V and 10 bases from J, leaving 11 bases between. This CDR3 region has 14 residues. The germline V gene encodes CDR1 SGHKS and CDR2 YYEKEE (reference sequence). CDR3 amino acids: CASSLDRVGSPLHF. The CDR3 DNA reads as TGTGCCAGCAGCTTGGACAGGGTGGGGTCACCCCTCCACTTT.

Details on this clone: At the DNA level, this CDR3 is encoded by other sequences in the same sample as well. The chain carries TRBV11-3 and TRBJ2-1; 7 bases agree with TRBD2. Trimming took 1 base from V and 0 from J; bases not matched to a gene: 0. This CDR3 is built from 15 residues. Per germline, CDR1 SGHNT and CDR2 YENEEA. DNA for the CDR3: TGTGCCAGCAGCTTAGCGGGGGGCTCCTACAATGAGCAGTTCTTC. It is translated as CASSLAGGSYNEQFF. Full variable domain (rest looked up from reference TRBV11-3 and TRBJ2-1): EAGVVQSPRYKIIEKKQPVAFWCNPISGHNTLYWYLQNLGQGPELLIRYENEEAVDDSQLPKDRFSAERLKGVDSTLKIQPAELGDSAVYLCASSLAGGSYNEQFFGPGTRLTVL.

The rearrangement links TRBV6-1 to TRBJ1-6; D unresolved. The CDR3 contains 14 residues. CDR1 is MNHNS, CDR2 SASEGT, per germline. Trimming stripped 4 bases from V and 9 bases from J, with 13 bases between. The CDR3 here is CASSAEPGSSPLHF. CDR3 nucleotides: TGTGCCAGCAGTGCTGAGCCGGGAAGTTCACCCCTCCACTTT.

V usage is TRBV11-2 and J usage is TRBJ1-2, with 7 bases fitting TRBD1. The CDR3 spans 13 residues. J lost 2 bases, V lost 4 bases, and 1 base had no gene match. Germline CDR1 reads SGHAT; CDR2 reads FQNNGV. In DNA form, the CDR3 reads TGTGCCAGCAGCTCGACAGGGAACTATGGCTACACCTTC. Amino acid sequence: CASSSTGNYGYTF.

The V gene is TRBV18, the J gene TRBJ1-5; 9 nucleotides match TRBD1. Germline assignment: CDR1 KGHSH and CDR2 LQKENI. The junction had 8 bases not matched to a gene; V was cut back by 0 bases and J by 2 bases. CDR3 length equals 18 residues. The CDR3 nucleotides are TGTGCCAGCTCACCACCGGACAGGGGCCTCATTCGCAATCAGCCCCAGCATTTT. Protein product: CASSPPDRGLIRNQPQHF.

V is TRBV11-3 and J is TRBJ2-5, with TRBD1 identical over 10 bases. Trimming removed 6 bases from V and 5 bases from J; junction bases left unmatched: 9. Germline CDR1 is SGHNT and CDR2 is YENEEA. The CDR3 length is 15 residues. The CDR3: CASSTTGTGVETQYF. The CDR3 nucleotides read TGTGCCAGCAGTACAACCGGGACAGGGGTTGAGACCCAGTACTTC.

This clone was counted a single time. CDR3 region: CASIPGGQAGSGANVLTF. CDR3 nucleotide sequence: TGTGCCAGCATTCCTGGGGGACAGGCCGGCTCTGGGGCCAACGTCCTGACTTTC. This chain connects TRBV28 to TRBJ2-6; TRBD1 aligns across 8 bases. J was trimmed by 0 bases and V by 7 bases; bases with no gene match: 11. The germline V gene has CDR1 MDHEN and CDR2 SYDVKM. The CDR3 runs 18 residues.

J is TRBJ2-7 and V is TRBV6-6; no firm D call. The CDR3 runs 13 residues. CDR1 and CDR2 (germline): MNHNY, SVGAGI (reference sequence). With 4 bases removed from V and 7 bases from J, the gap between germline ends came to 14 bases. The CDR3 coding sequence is TGTGCCAGCAGTTCCTCCTCCCCCGTTGAGCAGTACTTC. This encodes CASSSSSPVEQYF.

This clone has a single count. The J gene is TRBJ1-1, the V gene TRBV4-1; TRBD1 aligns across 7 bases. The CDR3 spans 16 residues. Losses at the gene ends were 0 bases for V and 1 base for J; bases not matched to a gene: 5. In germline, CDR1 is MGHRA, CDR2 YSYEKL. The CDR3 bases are TGCGCCAGCAGCCAAGAAGATTGGACAGGGAACACTGAAGCTTTCTTT. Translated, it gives CASSQEDWTGNTEAFF.